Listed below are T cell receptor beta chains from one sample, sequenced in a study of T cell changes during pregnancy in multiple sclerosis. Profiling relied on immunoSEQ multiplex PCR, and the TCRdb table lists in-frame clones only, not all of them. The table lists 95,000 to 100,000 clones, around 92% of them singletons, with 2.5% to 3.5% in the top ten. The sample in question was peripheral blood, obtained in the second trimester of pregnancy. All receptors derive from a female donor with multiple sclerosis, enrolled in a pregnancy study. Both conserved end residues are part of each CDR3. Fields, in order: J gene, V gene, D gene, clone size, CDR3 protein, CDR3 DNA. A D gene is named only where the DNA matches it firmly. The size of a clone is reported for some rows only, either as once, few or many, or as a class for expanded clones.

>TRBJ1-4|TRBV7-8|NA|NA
CASSLTGTSNEKLFF
TGTGCCAGCAGCTTAACCGGGACAAGTAATGAAAAACTGTTTTTT
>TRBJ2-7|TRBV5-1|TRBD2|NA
CASSLASQGSGGSYEQYF
TGCGCCAGCAGCTTGGCTAGCCAGGGCTCGGGAGGCTCCTACGAGCAGTACTTC
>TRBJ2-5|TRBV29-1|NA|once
CSVAPGSKETQYF
TGCAGCGTCGCCCCTGGCTCAAAAGAGACCCAGTACTTC
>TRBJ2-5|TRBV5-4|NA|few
CASSLLPLGRGFQETQYF
TGTGCCAGCAGCTTGCTTCCTCTGGGCAGGGGCTTCCAAGAGACCCAGTACTTC
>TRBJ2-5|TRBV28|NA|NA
CASSSGIKETQYF
TGTGCCAGCAGTTCCGGGATAAAAGAGACCCAGTACTTC
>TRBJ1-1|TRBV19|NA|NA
CASSLGHTNTEAFF
TGTGCCAGTAGTCTGGGACACACGAACACTGAAGCTTTCTTT
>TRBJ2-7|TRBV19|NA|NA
CASRKLDSYEQYF
TGTGCCAGTAGAAAGTTGGACTCGTACGAGCAGTACTTC
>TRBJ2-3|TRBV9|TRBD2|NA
CASSVGWGGTNTDTQYF
TGTGCCAGCAGCGTAGGCTGGGGGGGAACCAACACAGATACGCAGTATTTT
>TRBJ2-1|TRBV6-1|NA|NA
CAIKAPTYNEQFF
TGTGCCATTAAAGCCCCAACTTACAATGAGCAGTTCTTC
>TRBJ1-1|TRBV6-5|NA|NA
CASRVAYGSEAFF
TGTGCCAGCAGAGTTGCCTATGGTTCTGAAGCTTTCTTT
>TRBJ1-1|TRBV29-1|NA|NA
CSVELEERVNTEAFF
TGCAGCGTTGAGTTGGAGGAAAGGGTGAACACTGAAGCTTTCTTT
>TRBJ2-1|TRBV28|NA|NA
CASSKMESSYNEQFF
TGTGCCAGCAGTAAAATGGAGAGCTCCTACAATGAGCAGTTCTTC
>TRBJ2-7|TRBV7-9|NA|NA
CASSLVAGQIYEQYF
TGTGCCAGCAGCTTAGTAGCGGGACAGATCTACGAGCAGTACTTC
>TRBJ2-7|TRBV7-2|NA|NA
CASSLAGEWPYEQYF
TGTGCCAGCAGCTTAGCGGGCGAGTGGCCCTACGAGCAGTACTTC
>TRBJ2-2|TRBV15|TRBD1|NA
CATSPRGQGAIMGAGELFF
TGTGCCACCAGCCCTCGGGGACAGGGGGCGATTATGGGCGCCGGGGAGCTGTTTTTT
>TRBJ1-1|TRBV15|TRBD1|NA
CATSIGQVSTEAFF
TGTGCCACCAGCATCGGACAGGTATCGACTGAAGCTTTCTTT
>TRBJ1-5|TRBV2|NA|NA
CASSESPGHWNQPQHF
TGTGCCAGCAGTGAATCCCCGGGACACTGGAATCAGCCCCAGCATTTT
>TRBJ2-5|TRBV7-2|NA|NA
CASSSWHQETQYF
TGTGCCAGCAGCTCCTGGCACCAAGAGACCCAGTACTTC
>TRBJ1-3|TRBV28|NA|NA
CASSLPGLGGNTIYF
TGTGCCAGCAGTTTACCAGGGCTGGGGGGAAACACCATATATTTT
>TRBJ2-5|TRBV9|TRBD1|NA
CASSVGQGEETQYF
TGTGCCAGCAGCGTAGGACAGGGAGAAGAGACCCAGTACTTC
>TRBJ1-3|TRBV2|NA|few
CASQAQTRNTIYF
TGTGCCAGCCAAGCACAGACCCGAAACACCATATATTTT
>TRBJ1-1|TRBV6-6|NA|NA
CASSARGYTEAFF
TGTGCCAGCAGTGCCCGGGGTTACACTGAAGCTTTCTTT
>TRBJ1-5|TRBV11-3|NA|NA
CASSLRQLNQPQHF
TGTGCCAGCAGCTTACGACAGTTAAATCAGCCCCAGCATTTT
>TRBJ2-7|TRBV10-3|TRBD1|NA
CAISEAAEGARDEQYF
TGTGCCATCAGTGAGGCCGCTGAGGGGGCCAGGGACGAGCAGTACTTC
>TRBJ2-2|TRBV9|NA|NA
CASSVVATDGELFF
TGTGCCAGCAGCGTAGTTGCGACAGACGGGGAGCTGTTTTTT
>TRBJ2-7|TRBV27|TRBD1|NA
CASSLISGGEQYF
TGTGCCAGCAGCCTAATTTCAGGGGGAGAGCAGTACTTC
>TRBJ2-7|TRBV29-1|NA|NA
CSVRQSYEQYF
TGCAGCGTTCGACAGAGCTACGAGCAGTACTTC
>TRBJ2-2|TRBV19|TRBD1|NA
CASSIDRWDRNFTGELFF
TGTGCCAGTAGTATAGATAGGTGGGACAGGAATTTCACCGGGGAGCTGTTTTTT
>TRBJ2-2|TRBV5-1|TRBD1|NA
CASSYGQGPNTGELFF
TGCGCCAGCAGCTACGGACAGGGCCCCAACACCGGGGAGCTGTTTTTT
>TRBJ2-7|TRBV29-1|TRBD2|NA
CSVREGGYEQYF
TGCAGCGTCCGGGAGGGGGGCTACGAGCAGTACTTC
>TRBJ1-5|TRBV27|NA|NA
CASRRAGANQPQHF
TGTGCCAGCAGAAGAGCGGGGGCCAATCAGCCCCAGCATTTT
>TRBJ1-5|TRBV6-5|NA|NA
CASSPLTGSAQPQHF
TGTGCCAGCAGTCCACTCACAGGGTCCGCTCAGCCCCAGCATTTT
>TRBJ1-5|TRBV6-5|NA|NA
CASSYSGTGNQPQHF
TGTGCCAGCAGTTACTCGGGCACTGGCAATCAGCCCCAGCATTTT
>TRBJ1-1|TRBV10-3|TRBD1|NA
CAISGGTGMRGTEAFF
TGTGCCATCAGTGGCGGGACAGGGATGCGTGGAACTGAAGCTTTCTTT
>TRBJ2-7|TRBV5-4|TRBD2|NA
CASSLPSGSGYEQYF
TGTGCCAGCAGCTTGCCCAGCGGGAGCGGCTACGAGCAGTACTTC
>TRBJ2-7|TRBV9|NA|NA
CASSVLEGWEQYF
TGTGCCAGCAGCGTACTGGAGGGGTGGGAGCAGTACTTC
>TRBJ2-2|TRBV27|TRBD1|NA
CASSLTGVGNTGELFF
TGTGCCAGCAGCCTCACAGGGGTGGGGAACACCGGGGAGCTGTTTTTT
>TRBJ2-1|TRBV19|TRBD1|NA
CASSRRGTDNEQFF
TGTGCCAGTAGCCGAAGGGGGACAGACAATGAGCAGTTCTTC
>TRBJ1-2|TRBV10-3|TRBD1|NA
CAISESSGGAYGYTF
TGTGCCATCAGTGAGTCGTCAGGGGGCGCCTATGGCTACACCTTC
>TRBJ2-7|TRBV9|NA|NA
CASSVGTEPYEQYF
TGTGCCAGCAGCGTAGGGACAGAACCTTACGAGCAGTACTTC
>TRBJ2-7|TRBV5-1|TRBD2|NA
CASSLAAGGEQYF
TGCGCCAGCAGCTTGGCTGCGGGGGGCGAGCAGTACTTC
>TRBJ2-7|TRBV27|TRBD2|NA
CASSRLAGEQYF
TGTGCCAGCAGTAGACTAGCGGGTGAGCAGTACTTC